This section outlines one T cell receptor (beta chain) sequence together with its context. Its specificity is not known. TCRdb keeps only in-frame clones here, not all; method: immunoSEQ multiplex PCR. This table has about 2.2 million clones, 93% appearing once. This sample was included in a study of shared clonotypes between healthy human individuals. Naivety among CD8 cells was defined by CD45RO negativity and positive CCR7 selection, thereby excluding terminally differentiated effector memory CD45RA+ cells. There are 14 residues in the CDR3. The ends lost 6 bases at V and 5 bases at J; junction bases unmatched: 9. CDR1 is ENHRY, CDR2 SYGVKD, per germline. General study results and limits: Researchers found naive subsets generally carried larger estimated richness than memory subsets.

This chain uses TRBV10-3 with TRBJ2-7; 8 nucleotides match TRBD1. This TCR was recovered from a man between 18 and 29 years old in good health. Some clones in this sample may be carry-over from other donors' samples. The sequenced sample consisted of naive CD8+ T cells from PBMCs. The CDR3 region has the DNA TGTGCCATCAGGCGTAGTTCAGGGGGCGACGAGCAGTACTTC. This translates into CAIRRSSGGDEQYF.